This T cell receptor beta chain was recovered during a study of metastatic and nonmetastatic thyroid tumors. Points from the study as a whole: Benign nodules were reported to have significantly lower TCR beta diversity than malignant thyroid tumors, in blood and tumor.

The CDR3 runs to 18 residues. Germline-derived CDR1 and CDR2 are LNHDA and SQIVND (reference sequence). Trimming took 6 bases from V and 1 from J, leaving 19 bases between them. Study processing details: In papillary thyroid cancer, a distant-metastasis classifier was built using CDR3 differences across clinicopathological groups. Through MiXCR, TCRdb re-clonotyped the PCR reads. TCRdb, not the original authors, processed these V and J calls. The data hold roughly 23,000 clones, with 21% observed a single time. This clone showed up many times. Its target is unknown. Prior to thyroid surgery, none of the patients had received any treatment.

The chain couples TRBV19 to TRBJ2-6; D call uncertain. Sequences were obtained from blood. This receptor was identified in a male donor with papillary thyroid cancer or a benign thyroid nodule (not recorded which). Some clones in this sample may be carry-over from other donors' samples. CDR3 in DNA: TGTGCCAGTAGCTCCTTTGGACGTCCCTCTTCTGGGGCCAACGTCCTGACTTTC. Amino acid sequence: CASSSFGRPSSGANVLTF.